The 29 T cell receptor beta chains in this list originate from one sample, sequenced in a study of CD8 T cells in ankylosing spondylitis. Study-wide results and caveats: A TCR beta motif made of under 10 highly homologous variants seemed typical of ankylosing spondylitis blood.

TCRdb redid the calling of the 5' RACE reads with MiXCR, one entry per CDR3 protein. The sample comprises a few hundred thousand distinct CDR3 sequences, about 13% of which are singletons, and 6.8% rests with the top ten. Which antigens these TCRs recognize remains unknown. Sequencing input: blood, either unsorted or a sorted T cell fraction (not recorded which). Receptor source: a male donor with ankylosing spondylitis.

This clonotype was seen only a few times. The J gene is TRBJ2-1, the V gene TRBV7-6; a possible D gene is TRBD2 (6 bases). The germline CDR1 and CDR2 sequences are SGHVS and FNYEAQ. V lost 0 bases, J lost 7 bases, and 13 bases lay in between. The CDR3 has 15 amino acids. CDR3: CASSLAIILANEQFF. As DNA, the CDR3 is TGTGCCAGCAGCTTAGCGATAATACTAGCTAATGAGCAGTTCTTC. Full variable domain (rest looked up from reference TRBV7-6 and TRBJ2-1): GAGVSQSPRYKVTKRGQDVALRCDPISGHVSLYWYRQALGQGPEFLTYFNYEAQQDKSGLPNDRFSAERPEGSISTLTIQRTEQRDSAMYRCASSLAIILANEQFFGPGTRLTVL.

A few counts support this clonotype. The genes are TRBV20-1 and TRBJ1-1; D uncertain. From germline, CDR1 is DFQATT and CDR2 SNEGSKA (reference sequence). The CDR3 length is 14 residues. The V end was cut by 0 bases, the J end by 10 bases, with 18 bases between. The CDR3 reads CSAREGGRHSSAFF. In DNA, the CDR3 is TGCAGTGCTAGAGAAGGAGGGAGACATTCCTCAGCTTTCTTT.

There are a few counts of this clonotype. This chain uses TRBV4-1 with TRBJ2-2, with 10 nucleotides matching TRBD2. Losses at the gene ends were 0 bases for V and 6 bases for J; bases not matched to a gene: 7. Germline CDR1 MGHRA, CDR2 YSYEKL. CDR3 length: 17 amino acids. The CDR3 DNA sequence: TGCGCCAGCAGCCAAGAAACAGCGGGAGGGCGAGCCGGGGAGCTGTTTTTT. Translated: CASSQETAGGRAGELFF.

This clonotype was counted only a few times. The chain couples TRBV20-1 to TRBJ1-5, with D possibly matching TRBD1 (5 bases). The CDR3 consists of 15 residues. Germline-derived CDR1 and CDR2 are DFQATT and SNEGSKA (reference sequence). Trimming took off 4 bases at V and 5 bases at J, with 18 bases between the two ends. The CDR3 spells CSAIISGGEYQPQHF. The DNA of the CDR3 is TGCAGTGCTATAATTTCGGGGGGGGAGTATCAGCCCCAGCATTTT.

This clonotype showed up many times. V usage is TRBV9 and J usage is TRBJ2-1, with D possibly matching TRBD2 (5 bases). Germline V gene sequence: CDR1 SGDLS, CDR2 YYNGEE. V gave up 1 base and J gave up 5 bases, with 10 bases separating them. The length of the CDR3 is 14 residues. The CDR3 nucleotides read TGTGCCAGCAGCGTACGGTGGGAGAACAATGAGCAGTTCTTC. Translation: CASSVRWENNEQFF.

The genes are TRBV12-3 or TRBV12-4 and TRBJ2-1; the match to TRBD2 covers 10 bases. Germline trimming cut 6 bases from V and 10 bases from J; bases unmatched to any gene: 6. There are 13 residues in the CDR3. CDR3 amino acids: CASSQREGGEQFF. DNA for the CDR3: TGTGCCAGCAGCCAGCGGGAGGGCGGGGAGCAGTTCTTC.

This clonotype came up many times. The J gene is TRBJ2-7, the V gene TRBV5-1; D is uncertain. V lost 4 bases and J 7 bases, leaving 18 bases between the germline ends. The CDR3 length is 14 residues. Germline CDR1 is SGHRS and CDR2 is YFSETQ. The CDR3 nucleotides read TGCGCCAGCAGCCCCGGACCCTCCAGTTGGGAGCAGTACGTC. The encoded protein is CASSPGPSSWEQYV.

This clonotype has a count of ten or more. The rearrangement uses TRBV12-3 or TRBV12-4 and TRBJ1-1; 8 bases line up with TRBD1. Losses at the gene ends were 0 bases for V and 4 bases for J; bases not matched to a gene: 1. This CDR3 is built from 14 residues. DNA of the CDR3: TGTGCCAGCAGTTTAGCCACAGGGGGCACTGAAGCTTTCTTT. This gives the protein CASSLATGGTEAFF.

This clonotype showed up just a few times. This chain connects TRBV29-1 to TRBJ1-5; weak D call: TRBD1 (5 bases). V lost 6 bases to trimming and J lost 4 bases, with 13 bases between them. CDR1 and CDR2 from the germline V gene are SQVTM and ANQGSEA. The CDR3 length is 13 residues. The CDR3 nucleotides read TGCAGCGTCCGACAGAACAGAAATCAGCCCCAGCATTTT. Translation gives CSVRQNRNQPQHF.

This clonotype has more than one count but fewer than ten. In DNA, the CDR3 is TGCAGTGCTAAAGGGACAGGGGGTTTGCCAGATACGCAGTATTTT. It specifies CSAKGTGGLPDTQYF. The V gene is TRBV20-1, the J gene TRBJ2-3, with 11 bases identical to TRBD1. J gave up 4 bases and V 4 bases, and 7 bases lay outside the gene matches. The CDR3 spans 15 residues. CDR1 and CDR2 from the germline V gene are DFQATT and SNEGSKA (reference sequence).

This clonotype was picked up a small number of times. The CDR3 sequence: CASSLRREYNTGELFF. In nucleotides, the CDR3 is TGTGCCAGCAGTTTACGGAGGGAGTACAACACCGGGGAGCTGTTTTTT. This chain uses TRBV12-3 or TRBV12-4 with TRBJ2-2, with D possibly TRBD2 on 6 matching bases. The V end lost 2 bases, the J end lost 2 bases, and 12 bases lay between the germline ends. This CDR3 has 16 amino acids.

The rearrangement links TRBV11-3 to TRBJ2-3; possibly TRBD1 for D (6 bases). Trimming took 7 bases from V and 4 from J, leaving 18 bases between them. The CDR3 loop spans 15 amino acids. Looked up from germline, CDR1 is SGHNT and CDR2 is YENEEA. In nucleotides, the CDR3 is TGTGCCAGCACCCGAACTACAGGGTACGCAGATACGCAGTATTTT. Its protein is CASTRTTGYADTQYF.

This clonotype was observed many times. The chain carries TRBV29-1 and TRBJ2-1, with D unresolved. V shed 6 bases and J shed 9 bases, with 21 bases lying between them. CDR3 size: 14 residues. Germline loops: CDR1 SQVTM, CDR2 ANQGSEA. In DNA, the CDR3 is TGCAGCGTCTCACGAGGCGTCCACGGTGGTGAGCAGTTCTTC. The encoded protein is CSVSRGVHGGEQFF.

This clonotype was counted between two and nine times. This chain joins TRBV5-1 and TRBJ1-1; D unclear. Trimming shortened V by 7 bases and J by 13 bases, and 26 bases separated the two germline ends. The CDR3 is 14 amino acids. Germline CDR1 is SGHRS and CDR2 is YFSETQ. CDR3 amino acids: CASGSNDNHLGVFF. The CDR3 nucleotides read TGCGCCAGCGGCTCAAATGACAATCACCTGGGAGTTTTCTTT.

The chain combines TRBV11-2 with TRBJ1-6; D is unresolved. The CDR3 contains 13 residues. Trimming shortened V by 4 bases and J by 13 bases, and 14 bases separated the two germline ends. Germline loops: CDR1 SGHAT, CDR2 FQNNGV. CDR3 protein: CASSSTTRTPLHF. The CDR3 coding sequence is TGTGCCAGCAGCTCTACGACCCGGACCCCCCTCCACTTT.

This clonotype was observed at least ten times. V usage is TRBV7-2 and J usage is TRBJ2-3, with 8 bases that match TRBD2. Germline trimming cut 1 base from V and 4 bases from J; bases unmatched to any gene: 4. The CDR3 runs to 15 residues. The germline CDR1 and CDR2 sequences are SGHTA and FQGNSA. The CDR3 reads CASSLDPGGADTQYF. The CDR3 DNA sequence: TGTGCCAGCAGCTTAGACCCGGGAGGGGCAGATACGCAGTATTTT.

This clonotype occurred a few times. The genes are TRBV5-1 and TRBJ2-3, with 7 bases aligning to TRBD2. V lost 6 bases and J lost 2; bases outside the gene matches: 21. From germline, CDR1 is SGHRS and CDR2 YFSETQ. This CDR3 region has 19 residues. DNA for the CDR3: TGCGCCAGCACCCTAGGGCTAGCGGTCCTCTGGGGCCTCACAGATACGCAGTATTTT. Translated, it gives CASTLGLAVLWGLTDTQYF.

This clonotype occurred many times. The chain joins TRBV12-3 or TRBV12-4 to TRBJ1-1; D not resolved. This CDR3 has 13 amino acids. Trimming cost V 5 bases and J 4 bases, with 11 bases left between them. CDR3 sequence (DNA): TGTGCCAGCAGTCCCTCCGTGAGCACTGAAGCTTTCTTT. Translating gives CASSPSVSTEAFF.

In this sample, this clonotype turned up a few times. The chain combines TRBV29-1 with TRBJ1-2; a possible D gene is TRBD1 (5 bases). The CDR3 has 13 residues. The ends were cut back, 0 bases at V and 4 bases at J, with 9 bases in the middle. CDR1 SQVTM and CDR2 ANQGSEA come from the germline V gene. DNA of the CDR3: TGCAGCGTTGAAGAGGGGCGGGCCTATGGCTACACCTTC. Its translation: CSVEEGRAYGYTF.

This clonotype was counted ten times or more. This chain uses TRBV7-2 with TRBJ2-3; 9 positions agree with TRBD2. The CDR3 is made up of 13 amino acids. The germline V gene encodes CDR1 SGHTA and CDR2 FQGNSA. Losses at the gene ends were 8 bases for V and 6 bases for J; bases not matched to a gene: 6. CDR3 protein: CASGLAMMDTQYF. The CDR3 DNA is TGTGCCAGCGGACTAGCGATGATGGATACGCAGTATTTT. The full variable domain, in which reference TRBV7-2 and TRBJ2-3 provide the parts outside the CDR3, is GAGVSQSPSNKVTEKGKDVELRCDPISGHTALYWYRQSLGQGLEFLIYFQGNSAPDKSGLPSDRFSAERTGGSVSTLTIQRTQQEDSAVYLCASGLAMMDTQYFGPGTRLTVL.

This clonotype has just a few counts. V usage is TRBV5-1 and J usage is TRBJ2-1; 7 nucleotides align to TRBD2. The V and J ends lost 1 base and 6 bases, in that order; junction bases with no gene match: 10. Germline V gene sequence: CDR1 SGHRS, CDR2 YFSETQ. The CDR3 runs 16 residues. CDR3 bases: TGCGCCAGCAGCTTGAATGTAGCGGGCAATTCCAATGAGCAGTTCTTC. Translation: CASSLNVAGNSNEQFF.

Turning to this clonotype: Mismatch with germline at one junction end may stem from a read error. The chain is built from TRBV7-2 and TRBJ2-1, with 13 bases fitting TRBD2. Germline CDR1 and CDR2: SGHTA and FQGNSA. This CDR3 spans 15 amino acids. CDR3 sequence: CASNLLAGGQQEQFF. Here the CDR3 DNA reads TGTGCCAGCAACTTACTAGCGGGAGGGCAGCAGGAGCAGTTCTTC.

This clonotype was seen at least ten times. The J gene is TRBJ2-5, the V gene TRBV4-1, with D tentatively TRBD1 (5 bases). Germline V gives CDR1 MGHRA, CDR2 YSYEKL. V shed 0 bases and J shed 5 bases, with 19 bases lying between them. The CDR3 has 17 residues. The CDR3 spells CASSQEPKGPGRETQYF. The CDR3 DNA reads TGCGCCAGCAGCCAAGAGCCCAAGGGGCCCGGAAGGGAGACCCAGTACTTC.

In this sample, this clonotype turned up many times. The genes are TRBV3-1 and TRBJ2-4; D may be TRBD1 (6 bases). With 4 bases removed from V and 1 base from J, the gap between germline ends came to 14 bases. The CDR3 length is 16 residues. The germline gives CDR1 LGHDT, CDR2 YNNKEL (reference sequence). CDR3 region: CASSPGQPGAKNIQYF. CDR3 DNA sequence: TGTGCCAGCAGCCCTGGACAGCCCGGGGCCAAAAACATTCAGTACTTC.

The chain is built from TRBV9 and TRBJ1-1; D may be TRBD1 (6 bases). The germline V gene encodes CDR1 SGDLS and CDR2 YYNGEE. The length of the CDR3 is 14 residues. V lost 5 bases to trimming and J lost 3 bases, with 14 bases between them. CDR3: CASSGDMGHTEAFF. The CDR3 DNA is TGTGCCAGCAGTGGGGACATGGGTCACACTGAAGCTTTCTTT.

The chain uses TRBV20-1 and TRBJ1-5; 7 bases match TRBD1. The CDR3 is made up of 18 amino acids. The junction had 11 bases not matched to a gene; V was cut back by 0 bases and J by 0 bases. Germline CDR1 reads DFQATT; CDR2 reads SNEGSKA (reference sequence). DNA of the CDR3: TGCAGTGCTAGAGATCTCTTTGGGACAGCTTATAGCAATCAGCCCCAGCATTTT. This encodes CSARDLFGTAYSNQPQHF.

This clonotype was recorded a few times. The chain links TRBV20-1 to TRBJ2-3; D perhaps matches TRBD2 (6 bases). CDR3 length: 15 residues. V lost 3 bases, J lost 4 bases, and 17 bases lay in between. In germline, CDR1 is DFQATT, CDR2 SNEGSKA (reference sequence). This CDR3 reads CSARFRRGRADTQYF. For the CDR3, the DNA is TGCAGTGCTAGGTTTAGGAGGGGTCGAGCAGATACGCAGTATTTT.

This clonotype was counted at least ten times. This chain uses TRBV7-9 with TRBJ1-2, with a possible D match to TRBD1 (5 bases). The germline CDR1 and CDR2 sequences are SEHNR and FQNEAQ (reference sequence). Trimming removed 5 bases at V and 6 bases at J, with 13 bases between. This CDR3 spans 13 amino acids. CDR3 protein: CASSPGPVDGYTF. CDR3 bases: TGTGCCAGCAGCCCAGGGCCGGTTGATGGCTACACCTTC.

The chain links TRBV11-2 to TRBJ2-1, with 9 positions matching TRBD2. Unmatched junction bases numbered 9, after V lost 7 bases and J lost 5 bases. The CDR3 sequence is 15 residues long. Per the germline V gene, CDR1 is SGHAT and CDR2 is FQNNGV. For the CDR3, the DNA is TGTGCCAGCACCGATAGCGGGAGAGGCGACAATGAGCAGTTCTTC. Amino acid sequence: CASTDSGRGDNEQFF.